The present T cell receptor beta chain was sequenced within a study of blood T cells in healthy people across ages. In each sample, at least 6.5 million PBMCs were isolated. Then a second PCR, running roughly 7 to 11 cycles, was carried out with a sample-barcoded 5' primer and a J-beta primer mix. TCRdb re-analysed the 5' RACE reads in MiXCR, keeping a single row per CDR3 protein. The sample holds approximately 940,000 distinct CDR3 sequences, about 48% seen once. Trimming took off 7 bases at V and 2 bases at J, with 12 bases between the two ends. CDR3 size: 13 residues. Germline values: CDR1 SGHRS, CDR2 YFSETQ.

The sequence derives from a man aged 25 to 40 in good health. The sequenced sample was blood. The gene calls are TRBV5-1 and TRBJ1-1; D may be TRBD1 (5 bases). For the CDR3, the DNA is TGCGCCAGCGGCGGGGCTTATAACACTGAAGCTTTCTTT. It translates to CASGGAYNTEAFF.